A selection of T cell receptor beta chains follows, all from one sample in a study of blood T cell repertoires in COVID-19. Generated by immunoSEQ multiplex PCR, the TCRdb table keeps only in-frame clones and is missing some. The sample yields about 190,000 clones, 88% seen once. Sequences were obtained from peripheral blood. These receptors originate from a man aged 18-30 years with active or convalescent COVID-19. Both conserved end residues are part of each CDR3. D genes are given only for firm matches. The listing skips clone size in some rows; elsewhere it reads once, few, many or a size class.

clone size: once
D gene: .
V gene: TRBV9
J gene: TRBJ1-6
CDR3 protein: CASSPGGINSPLHF
CDR3 DNA: TGTGCCAGCAGCCCCGGAGGAATCAATTCACCCCTCCACTTT

clone size: .
D gene: .
V gene: TRBV6-6
J gene: TRBJ1-3
CDR3 protein: CASSYSYEGNTIYF
CDR3 DNA: TGTGCCAGCAGTTACTCCTACGAGGGAAACACCATATATTTT

clone size: .
D gene: .
V gene: TRBV19
J gene: TRBJ1-4
CDR3 protein: CASSNSREKLFF
CDR3 DNA: TGTGCCAGTAGTAACAGCCGAGAAAAACTGTTTTTT

clone size: .
D gene: .
V gene: TRBV30
J gene: TRBJ1-4
CDR3 protein: CAWSDRVGEKLFF
CDR3 DNA: TGTGCCTGGAGTGACAGGGTGGGGGAAAAACTGTTTTTT

clone size: .
D gene: .
V gene: TRBV2
J gene: TRBJ1-2
CDR3 protein: CASSEQGRGYTF
CDR3 DNA: TGTGCCAGCAGTGAACAGGGCCGTGGCTACACCTTC

clone size: once
D gene: TRBD2
V gene: TRBV7-8
J gene: TRBJ2-7
CDR3 protein: CASSRTSGIREQYF
CDR3 DNA: TGTGCCAGCAGCAGGACTAGCGGGATTCGCGAGCAGTACTTC

clone size: .
D gene: .
V gene: TRBV21-1
J gene: TRBJ2-2
CDR3 protein: CASSKNTDTGELFF
CDR3 DNA: TGTGCCAGCAGCAAAAATACTGACACCGGGGAGCTGTTTTTT

clone size: .
D gene: TRBD2
V gene: TRBV7-3
J gene: TRBJ2-5
CDR3 protein: CASSRGLAGEGETQYF
CDR3 DNA: TGTGCCAGCAGCCGGGGACTAGCGGGAGAGGGAGAGACCCAGTACTTC

clone size: once
D gene: TRBD2
V gene: TRBV5-1
J gene: TRBJ2-1
CDR3 protein: CASKLAGSSNEQFF
CDR3 DNA: TGCGCCAGCAAACTAGCGGGAAGCAGTAATGAGCAGTTCTTC

clone size: .
D gene: .
V gene: TRBV7-9
J gene: TRBJ2-2
CDR3 protein: CASSFLAGKELFF
CDR3 DNA: TGTGCCAGCAGCTTTCTTGCGGGGAAGGAGCTGTTTTTT

clone size: .
D gene: .
V gene: TRBV9
J gene: TRBJ1-6
CDR3 protein: CASSVGAAHSPLHF
CDR3 DNA: TGTGCCAGCAGCGTAGGCGCGGCCCATTCACCCCTCCACTTT

clone size: .
D gene: .
V gene: TRBV7-2
J gene: TRBJ2-7
CDR3 protein: CASSSHRGGIYEQYF
CDR3 DNA: TGTGCCAGCAGCTCCCATCGAGGCGGGATCTACGAGCAGTACTTC

clone size: .
D gene: .
V gene: TRBV18
J gene: TRBJ2-7
CDR3 protein: CASSPQANLNEQYF
CDR3 DNA: TGTGCCAGCTCTCCTCAAGCGAATCTCAACGAGCAGTACTTC

clone size: .
D gene: .
V gene: TRBV10-3
J gene: TRBJ2-4
CDR3 protein: CAISESSVAKNIQYF
CDR3 DNA: TGTGCCATCAGTGAGTCGTCAGTAGCCAAAAACATTCAGTACTTC

clone size: .
D gene: .
V gene: TRBV7-5
J gene: TRBJ2-7
CDR3 protein: CARSLAPSGEVYEQYF
CDR3 DNA: TGTGCCAGAAGCTTAGCGCCTAGCGGAGAGGTCTACGAGCAGTACTTC

clone size: .
D gene: TRBD1
V gene: TRBV6-5
J gene: TRBJ2-7
CDR3 protein: CASTGPGQGSYEQYF
CDR3 DNA: TGTGCCAGCACGGGTCCGGGACAGGGTTCCTACGAGCAGTACTTC

clone size: .
D gene: TRBD2
V gene: TRBV6-5
J gene: TRBJ2-3
CDR3 protein: CASSYSGGTTDTQYF
CDR3 DNA: TGTGCCAGCAGTTACTCGGGGGGGACCACAGATACGCAGTATTTT

clone size: .
D gene: .
V gene: TRBV5-1
J gene: TRBJ1-3
CDR3 protein: CASSPHRDNTGNTIYF
CDR3 DNA: TGCGCCAGCAGCCCGCACCGGGACAATACTGGAAACACCATATATTTT

clone size: once
D gene: TRBD2
V gene: TRBV5-1
J gene: TRBJ2-3
CDR3 protein: CASSPGTSGGETDTQYF
CDR3 DNA: TGCGCCAGCAGCCCCGGGACTAGCGGGGGGGAAACAGATACGCAGTATTTT

clone size: once
D gene: .
V gene: TRBV7-8
J gene: TRBJ1-1
CDR3 protein: CASSLVWGVEAFF
CDR3 DNA: TGTGCCAGCAGCTTAGTTTGGGGGGTTGAAGCTTTCTTT

clone size: .
D gene: .
V gene: TRBV6-2/TRBV6-3
J gene: TRBJ2-7
CDR3 protein: CASSYFRTEYEQYF
CDR3 DNA: TGTGCCAGCAGTTACTTCCGGACAGAATACGAGCAGTACTTC

clone size: .
D gene: .
V gene: TRBV5-1
J gene: TRBJ1-1
CDR3 protein: CASSLESGGTEAFF
CDR3 DNA: TGCGCCAGCAGCTTAGAGTCGGGGGGCACTGAAGCTTTCTTT

clone size: .
D gene: TRBD1
V gene: TRBV3-1/TRBV3-2
J gene: TRBJ2-4
CDR3 protein: CASSQTGQGNIQYF
CDR3 DNA: TGTGCCAGCAGCCAAACTGGACAGGGAAACATTCAGTACTTC

clone size: .
D gene: TRBD2
V gene: TRBV7-6
J gene: TRBJ2-3
CDR3 protein: CASSRAGGLSTDTQYF
CDR3 DNA: TGTGCCAGCAGCCGAGCGGGGGGGTTAAGCACAGATACGCAGTATTTT

clone size: .
D gene: .
V gene: TRBV6-5
J gene: TRBJ1-5
CDR3 protein: CASSVEGDQPQHF
CDR3 DNA: TGTGCCAGCAGCGTCGAAGGGGATCAGCCCCAGCATTTT

clone size: .
D gene: TRBD2
V gene: TRBV12-3/TRBV12-4
J gene: TRBJ2-5
CDR3 protein: CASSVAGRETQYF
CDR3 DNA: TGTGCCAGCAGCGTAGCGGGAAGGGAGACCCAGTACTTC

clone size: .
D gene: TRBD1
V gene: TRBV5-4
J gene: TRBJ1-6
CDR3 protein: CASSHDPGGTSPLHF
CDR3 DNA: TGTGCCAGCAGTCATGACCCAGGGGGTACTTCACCCCTCCACTTT

clone size: .
D gene: TRBD1
V gene: TRBV7-9
J gene: TRBJ2-7
CDR3 protein: CASSTGQRIYEQYF
CDR3 DNA: TGTGCCAGCAGTACGGGACAGAGAATCTACGAGCAGTACTTC

clone size: once
D gene: .
V gene: TRBV27
J gene: TRBJ1-1
CDR3 protein: CASSLEGNVGRAEAFF
CDR3 DNA: TGTGCCAGCAGTTTGGAGGGAAACGTCGGGAGGGCTGAAGCTTTCTTT

clone size: once
D gene: TRBD1
V gene: TRBV19
J gene: TRBJ1-5
CDR3 protein: CASSSRQGASNQPQHF
CDR3 DNA: TGTGCCAGTAGTTCCCGACAGGGGGCTAGCAATCAGCCCCAGCATTTT

clone size: .
D gene: .
V gene: TRBV7-8
J gene: TRBJ2-1
CDR3 protein: CASSPRPGSSYNEQFF
CDR3 DNA: TGTGCCAGCAGCCCGAGACCGGGGAGCTCCTACAATGAGCAGTTCTTC

clone size: few
D gene: .
V gene: TRBV7-9
J gene: TRBJ2-5
CDR3 protein: CASSPGTGYKETQYF
CDR3 DNA: TGTGCCAGCAGCCCAGGGACTGGATATAAAGAGACCCAGTACTTC

clone size: .
D gene: TRBD2
V gene: TRBV19
J gene: TRBJ2-3
CDR3 protein: CASSFPGLAGLTDTQYF
CDR3 DNA: TGTGCCAGTAGTTTCCCTGGACTAGCGGGACTCACAGATACGCAGTATTTT

clone size: .
D gene: TRBD1
V gene: TRBV18
J gene: TRBJ1-1
CDR3 protein: CASSPPARTGVKDTEAFF
CDR3 DNA: TGTGCCAGCTCACCACCAGCAAGGACAGGGGTAAAGGACACTGAAGCTTTCTTT

clone size: once
D gene: TRBD1
V gene: TRBV24-1
J gene: TRBJ1-2
CDR3 protein: CATSDSDRGLYGYTF
CDR3 DNA: TGTGCCACCAGTGATTCGGACAGGGGGCTTTACGGCTACACCTTC

clone size: .
D gene: .
V gene: TRBV2
J gene: TRBJ1-3
CDR3 protein: CATQIQRNTIYF
CDR3 DNA: TGTGCCACCCAAATTCAGAGAAACACCATATATTTT

clone size: .
D gene: .
V gene: TRBV30
J gene: TRBJ1-3
CDR3 protein: CAWSAVSGNTIYF
CDR3 DNA: TGTGCCTGGAGTGCGGTCTCTGGAAACACCATATATTTT

clone size: .
D gene: TRBD1
V gene: TRBV4-1
J gene: TRBJ1-3
CDR3 protein: CASSRPGQVQRDRNTIYF
CDR3 DNA: TGCGCCAGCAGCCGCCCGGGACAGGTGCAGAGGGATAGGAACACCATATATTTT

clone size: .
D gene: .
V gene: TRBV30
J gene: TRBJ1-2
CDR3 protein: CAWGARLNYGYTF
CDR3 DNA: TGTGCCTGGGGAGCCAGGCTGAACTATGGCTACACCTTC

clone size: once
D gene: TRBD1
V gene: TRBV6-5
J gene: TRBJ2-5
CDR3 protein: CASRDRAQETQYF
CDR3 DNA: TGTGCCAGCAGGGACAGGGCCCAAGAGACCCAGTACTTC

clone size: .
D gene: TRBD2
V gene: TRBV6-4
J gene: TRBJ2-3
CDR3 protein: CASRLAGETDTQYF
CDR3 DNA: TGTGCCAGCAGACTAGCGGGAGAAACAGATACGCAGTATTTT

clone size: once
D gene: .
V gene: TRBV6-2/TRBV6-3
J gene: TRBJ1-2
CDR3 protein: CASSDVGEDGYTF
CDR3 DNA: TGTGCCAGCAGCGACGTGGGGGAGGACGGCTACACCTTC

clone size: .
D gene: .
V gene: TRBV19
J gene: TRBJ2-3
CDR3 protein: CASSMSDTSSTDTQYF
CDR3 DNA: TGTGCCAGTAGTATGTCAGACACAAGTAGCACAGATACGCAGTATTTT

clone size: .
D gene: TRBD1
V gene: TRBV15
J gene: TRBJ1-2
CDR3 protein: CATRKTGGYYGYTF
CDR3 DNA: TGTGCCACCAGAAAGACAGGGGGCTACTATGGCTACACCTTC

clone size: .
D gene: .
V gene: TRBV18
J gene: TRBJ2-2
CDR3 protein: CASSPPAGLLNTGELFF
CDR3 DNA: TGTGCCAGCTCACCACCGGCGGGGTTGCTGAACACCGGGGAGCTGTTTTTT

clone size: .
D gene: TRBD2
V gene: TRBV11-2
J gene: TRBJ2-1
CDR3 protein: CASSLGLAGGLYNEQFF
CDR3 DNA: TGTGCCAGCAGCTTGGGACTAGCGGGAGGCCTCTACAATGAGCAGTTCTTC

clone size: .
D gene: .
V gene: TRBV9
J gene: TRBJ1-2
CDR3 protein: CASSVGTELPGYTF
CDR3 DNA: TGTGCCAGCAGCGTAGGGACAGAGTTGCCTGGCTACACCTTC

clone size: .
D gene: TRBD2
V gene: TRBV5-1
J gene: TRBJ2-3
CDR3 protein: CASSPPGLAGADTQYF
CDR3 DNA: TGCGCCAGCAGCCCGCCGGGACTAGCGGGGGCAGATACGCAGTATTTT

clone size: .
D gene: .
V gene: TRBV6-6
J gene: TRBJ1-3
CDR3 protein: CASSYPQASGNTIYF
CDR3 DNA: TGTGCCAGCAGTTACCCCCAGGCCTCTGGAAACACCATATATTTT

clone size: .
D gene: .
V gene: TRBV19
J gene: TRBJ2-3
CDR3 protein: CAAQGMGTQYF
CDR3 DNA: TGTGCCGCACAGGGAATGGGTACGCAGTATTTT

clone size: once
D gene: .
V gene: TRBV29-1
J gene: TRBJ2-1
CDR3 protein: CSVGLASSYNEQFF
CDR3 DNA: TGCAGCGTTGGGCTAGCGAGCTCCTACAATGAGCAGTTCTTC

clone size: .
D gene: TRBD1
V gene: TRBV30
J gene: TRBJ2-1
CDR3 protein: CAWSKIQGSYNEQFF
CDR3 DNA: TGTGCCTGGAGTAAAATACAGGGGTCCTACAATGAGCAGTTCTTC

clone size: few
D gene: TRBD1
V gene: TRBV19
J gene: TRBJ1-1
CDR3 protein: CASSTSDRGNTEAFF
CDR3 DNA: TGTGCCAGTAGTACTTCTGACAGGGGGAACACTGAAGCTTTCTTT

clone size: .
D gene: .
V gene: TRBV14
J gene: TRBJ1-1
CDR3 protein: CASSRQGNTEAFF
CDR3 DNA: TGTGCCAGCAGCCGTCAGGGGAACACTGAAGCTTTCTTT